This T cell receptor (beta chain) was documented in a study of graft-versus-host responses after intestinal transplantation. Study information: In this cohort, recipients had multivisceral, liver-intestinal, or isolated intestinal transplants.

Tissue from the graft was processed to free its intraepithelial and lamina propria lymphocytes. With regard to this clone: Its antigen is undetermined.

V lost 8 bases to trimming and J lost 3 bases; unmatched junction nucleotides: 6. The CDR3 is 14 residues long. Germline loops: CDR1 LNHDA, CDR2 SQIVND (reference sequence). Findings and caveats of the study: GvH clones surfaced in recipient marrow, some emerging earlier in ileum or blood.

Produced via immunoSEQ multiplex PCR; TCRdb's table is partial and in-frame only. The sample carries more than 15,000 clones, around three quarters recorded once. Sequencing was performed on ileum tissue, taken roughly 450 days after intestinal transplant. This TCR derives from a human patient who received an intestinal transplant, so some T cells may come from the graft donor. V and J are TRBV19 and TRBJ1-4, with 7 bases identical to TRBD1. The CDR3 coding sequence is TGTGCCAGTGGGGGGCAGGGGGCTAATGAAAAACTGTTTTTT. Amino acids: CASGGQGANEKLFF.